The sequence of this T cell receptor (beta chain) was determined in a study of human T cells and chemical hapten exposure. As for the study in general: Patients having alopecia areata, totalis or universalis were mostly female. Findings and limits, study-wide: The study found expanded TCRs formed significantly more large CDR3 similarity clusters than controls. TCRs above 1 in 1000 frequency stayed constant with DPC sensitization.

This clonotype has a count of ten or more. Its antigen is unknown. Time point in this sample: patch test 1, 2 weeks after DPC sensitization. Treatment specified: therapeutic diphenylcyclopropenone sensitization with weekly scalp DPC. Unfractionated whole blood was the source from which total RNA was extracted. TCRdb reprocessed the RACE reads with MiXCR, giving one entry per CDR3 protein. The sample shows 370,000 or so distinct CDR3 sequences, 4.8% of them seen only once. There are 16 residues in the CDR3. V lost 5 bases, J lost 6 bases, and 10 bases stayed unmatched. CDR1 and CDR2 from the germline V gene are SEHNR and FQNEAQ (reference sequence).

This sample comprised whole blood, obtained in connection with sensitization to the hapten diphenylcyclopropenone (DPC). The chain is built from TRBV7-9 and TRBJ1-1, with 12 bases that match TRBD1. This clonotype was obtained from a woman in her fifties or sixties with alopecia areata. Some clones in this sample may be carry-over from other donors' samples. This CDR3 reads CASSLKGGQGAAEAFF. CDR3 nucleotides: TGTGCCAGCAGCCTAAAAGGGGGACAGGGGGCCGCTGAAGCTTTCTTT.